This passage covers 27 T cell receptor beta chains from one sample sequenced in a study of blood T cell repertoires in COVID-19. Profiling relied on immunoSEQ multiplex PCR, and the TCRdb table lists in-frame clones only, not all of them. The table has more than 35,000 clones, about 82% seen once. The sample consisted of peripheral blood. The receptor source for this set is a man at least 80 years old with active or convalescent COVID-19.

The J gene is TRBJ2-1, the V gene TRBV9; no firm D call. The V end was cut by 5 bases, the J end by 10 bases, with 19 bases between. Germline CDR1 SGDLS, CDR2 YYNGEE. The CDR3 has 14 amino acids. CDR3 protein: CASSIGQIKNEQFF. As DNA, the CDR3 is TGTGCCAGCAGTATTGGTCAGATAAAAAACGAGCAGTTCTTC.

CDR3 amino acids: CASSQEGQGNYGYTF. The CDR3 bases are TGCGCCAGCAGCCAAGAAGGACAGGGGAACTATGGCTACACCTTC. The rearrangement uses TRBV4-3 and TRBJ1-2, with 9 bases identical to TRBD1. Germline V gene data show CDR1 as LGHNA and CDR2 as YSLEER. This CDR3 has 15 residues. V lost 0 bases, J lost 2 bases, and 1 base stayed unmatched.

Here the CDR3 reads CASRRDTGELFF. CDR3 in DNA: TGTGCCAGCAGAAGAGACACCGGGGAGCTGTTTTTT. This chain uses TRBV3-1 (or the pseudogene TRBV3-2) with TRBJ2-2; D gene ambiguous. The CDR3 consists of 12 residues. Trimming cost V 6 bases and J 3 bases, with 5 bases left between them. Germline-derived CDR1 and CDR2 are LGHDT and YNNKEL (reference sequence).

This clone occurred once. The chain links TRBV5-6 to TRBJ2-7; 9 nucleotides align to TRBD1. The CDR3 spans 15 residues. Germline values: CDR1 SGHDT, CDR2 YYEEEE. V lost 1 base and J lost 1; bases outside the gene matches: 3. In nucleotides, the CDR3 is TGTGCCAGCAGCTTGTTGGGACAGGGTTCCTACGAGCAGTACTTC. This sequence encodes CASSLLGQGSYEQYF. The full variable domain, in which reference TRBV5-6 and TRBJ2-7 provide the parts outside the CDR3, is DAGVTQSPTHLIKTRGQQVTLRCSPKSGHDTVSWYQQALGQGPQFIFQYYEEEERQRGNFPDRFSGHQFPNYSSELNVNALLLGDSALYLCASSLLGQGSYEQYFGPGTRLTVT.

The V gene is TRBV4-2, the J gene TRBJ2-7; D might be TRBD1 (6 bases). Germline-derived CDR1 and CDR2 are LGHNA and YNFKEQ. V was clipped by 0 bases and J by 2 bases, with 11 bases between them. The CDR3 sequence is 15 residues long. CDR3 residues: CASSQDFDRTYEQYF. The CDR3 DNA reads as TGTGCCAGCAGCCAAGATTTCGACAGGACCTACGAGCAGTACTTC.

This sequence joins TRBV7-9 and TRBJ2-3; the match to TRBD2 covers 14 bases. CDR3 length: 18 amino acids. Germline values: CDR1 SEHNR, CDR2 FQNEAQ (reference sequence). V was clipped by 4 bases and J by 0 bases; unmatched bases: 6. Written as DNA, the CDR3 is TGTGCCAGCAGCTCGGGACTAGCGGGGGCTTCTAGCACAGATACGCAGTATTTT. Protein sequence: CASSSGLAGASSTDTQYF.

The V and J genes are TRBV27 and TRBJ2-7; 7 bases map to TRBD1. CDR1 is MNHEY and CDR2 is SMNVEV in the germline V gene (reference sequence). V shed 5 bases, J shed 7 bases, and the junction held 8 bases outside the gene matches. This CDR3 spans 13 amino acids. The CDR3 region has the DNA TGTGCCAGCAGTAAGAGGGGGCCTTGGGAGCAGTACTTC. It specifies CASSKRGPWEQYF.

The rearrangement uses TRBV14 and TRBJ2-1; D is possibly TRBD1 (6 bases). Germline lookup yields CDR1 SGHDN and CDR2 FVKESK. V dropped 4 bases and J dropped 12 bases, with 22 bases sitting between them. The CDR3 has 15 residues. This CDR3 is CASSPSQGLWMGQFF. The CDR3 DNA follows: TGTGCCAGCAGCCCATCACAGGGCCTTTGGATGGGGCAGTTCTTC.

This chain links TRBV12-3 or TRBV12-4 with TRBJ1-5, with 8 bases identical to TRBD1. The CDR3 spans 13 residues. J was trimmed by 7 bases and V by 5 bases; bases with no gene match: 4. CDR3 amino acids: CASSPDRVQPQHF. CDR3 nucleotide sequence: TGTGCCAGCAGTCCGGACAGGGTCCAGCCCCAGCATTTT.

The rearrangement links TRBV30 to TRBJ2-1; 7 bases line up with TRBD1. With 5 bases clipped from V and 4 bases from J, the junction kept 2 bases outside the gene matches. The germline V gene has CDR1 GTSNPN and CDR2 SVGIG (reference sequence). The CDR3 spans 12 residues. CDR3 nucleotide sequence: TGTGCCTGGGGGACAGAGTACAATGAGCAGTTCTTC. This codes for CAWGTEYNEQFF. The whole variable domain, remainder taken from reference TRBV30 and TRBJ2-1, is SQTIHQWPATLVQPVGSPLSLECTVEGTSNPNLYWYRQAAGRGLQLLFYSVGIGQISSEVPQNLSASRPQDRQFILSSKKLLLSDSGFYLCAWGTEYNEQFFGPGTRLTVL.

As to this clone: Other nucleotide sequences in the sample specify the same CDR3. V and J are TRBV29-1 and TRBJ2-2; D is perhaps TRBD2 (6 bases). V was shortened by 6 bases and J by 6 bases, with 11 bases between the two germline ends. Germline V gives CDR1 SQVTM, CDR2 ANQGSEA. The CDR3 covers 12 residues. CDR3 sequence (DNA): TGCAGCGTAGGGCGGGGTTCCGGGGAGCTGTTTTTT. It translates to CSVGRGSGELFF.

The CDR3 nucleotides read TGTGCCAGCAGCCAAGCCCTCGGCGGCACCTACGAGCAGTACTTC. Amino acids: CASSQALGGTYEQYF. This chain links TRBV14 with TRBJ2-7, with unresolved D. Germline V gives CDR1 SGHDN, CDR2 FVKESK. The V and J ends lost 1 base and 2 bases respectively, with 12 bases between them. The CDR3 sequence is 15 residues long. Variable domain in full (rest from reference TRBV14 and TRBJ2-7): EAGVTQFPSHSVIEKGQTVTLRCDPISGHDNLYWYRRVMGKEIKFLLHFVKESKQDESGMPNNRFLAERTGGTYSTLKVQPAELEDSGVYFCASSQALGGTYEQYFGPGTRLTVT.

The chain recombines TRBV25-1 with TRBJ2-1; 8 bases map to TRBD2. J was trimmed by 4 bases and V by 8 bases; bases with no gene match: 16. The germline CDR1 and CDR2 sequences are MGHDK and SYGVNS. This CDR3 has 17 amino acids. The CDR3 protein is CASLKHLLAGYYNEQFF. In DNA, the CDR3 is TGTGCCAGCTTAAAGCACCTCCTAGCGGGTTATTACAATGAGCAGTTCTTC.

V and J are TRBV7-9 and TRBJ2-4; weak D call: TRBD2 (5 bases). The germline V gene has CDR1 SEHNR and CDR2 FQNEAQ (reference sequence). The CDR3 has 13 amino acids. With 0 bases removed from V and 6 bases from J, the gap between germline ends came to 6 bases. The CDR3: CASSLAEGNIQYF. The CDR3 DNA follows: TGTGCCAGCAGCTTAGCCGAGGGAAACATTCAGTACTTC.

This sequence joins TRBV24-1 and TRBJ1-2; 7 nucleotides agree with TRBD1. This CDR3 spans 14 amino acids. Per germline, CDR1 KGHDR and CDR2 SFDVKD. Trimming at V came to 9 bases and at J to 0 bases, leaving 6 bases not matched to a gene. CDR3 protein: CATGTGEANYGYTF. In DNA form, the CDR3 reads TGTGCCACCGGTACAGGGGAGGCTAACTATGGCTACACCTTC.

This clone was seen more than once but under ten times. The rearrangement links TRBV6-5 to TRBJ1-1; D ambiguous. CDR3 size: 14 residues. V was shortened by 3 bases and J by 3 bases, with 11 bases between the two germline ends. The germline V gene encodes CDR1 MNHEY and CDR2 SVGAGI. DNA for the CDR3: TGTGCCAGCAGTTATGTCGAGGGATACACTGAAGCTTTCTTT. Translating it yields CASSYVEGYTEAFF.

J is TRBJ1-4 and V is TRBV6-2 or TRBV6-3; D perhaps matches TRBD1 (5 bases). CDR3 length: 17 residues. The V gene lost 2 bases and the J gene lost 8 bases, with 21 bases spanning the gap. Per germline, CDR1 MNHEY and CDR2 SVGEGT. Written as DNA, the CDR3 is TGTGCCAGCAGTTACCATCAGGGACTTCCCGTGGGCGAAAAACTGTTTTTT. It encodes CASSYHQGLPVGEKLFF.

This chain links TRBV6-5 with TRBJ2-7, with 10 bases matching TRBD2. V shed 0 bases and J 6 bases; nucleotides not matched to a gene: 5. The CDR3 consists of 15 residues. Germline assignment: CDR1 MNHEY and CDR2 SVGAGI. CDR3 nucleotides: TGTGCCAGCAGTTACTCGTTGGGACTAGCGTCCGAGCAGTACTTC. Translating it yields CASSYSLGLASEQYF.

The DNA for the CDR3 is TGTGCCAGCAGTGAAGACGGACAGAACTATGGCTACACCTTC. This translates into CASSEDGQNYGYTF. V usage is TRBV6-1 and J usage is TRBJ1-2; possible D gene TRBD1, 6 bases. The V gene's germline CDR1 is MNHNS and CDR2 SASEGT. V lost 1 base, J lost 2 bases, and 8 bases lay in between. This CDR3 region has 14 residues.

The V and J genes are TRBV29-1 and TRBJ2-1; D might be TRBD2 (6 bases). The germline gives CDR1 SQVTM, CDR2 ANQGSEA. V was cut by 1 base and J by 3 bases, with 10 bases left in between. This CDR3 region has 14 residues. This chain's CDR3 is CSVEGLGGYNEQFF. The CDR3 DNA reads TGCAGCGTTGAAGGGTTGGGGGGCTACAATGAGCAGTTCTTC.

This chain connects TRBV5-6 to TRBJ2-7; D may be TRBD2 (6 bases). CDR3 length equals 15 residues. Trimming removed 4 bases from V and 0 bases from J, with 14 bases in between. Germline V gene sequence: CDR1 SGHDT, CDR2 YYEEEE. The CDR3 spells CASSELDYYSYEQYF. In DNA form, the CDR3 reads TGTGCCAGCAGCGAGTTGGACTACTACTCCTACGAGCAGTACTTC. The full variable domain, in which reference TRBV5-6 and TRBJ2-7 provide the parts outside the CDR3, is DAGVTQSPTHLIKTRGQQVTLRCSPKSGHDTVSWYQQALGQGPQFIFQYYEEEERQRGNFPDRFSGHQFPNYSSELNVNALLLGDSALYLCASSELDYYSYEQYFGPGTRLTVT.

J is TRBJ2-7 and V is TRBV2; TRBD2 matches 7 bases. Trimming took 9 bases from V and 2 from J; bases not matched to a gene: 13. The CDR3 covers 15 residues. Germline CDR1 and CDR2: SNHLY and FYNNEI. CDR3 in amino acids: CASRPQAGSAYEQYF. In DNA form, the CDR3 reads TGTGCCAGTCGCCCTCAAGCGGGAAGTGCCTACGAGCAGTACTTC.

This clone was observed a single time. The chain links TRBV5-1 to TRBJ1-5, with D tentatively TRBD1 (5 bases). Deletions cut 0 bases from V and 6 bases from J, with 13 bases between. The CDR3 runs 15 residues. CDR1 SGHRS and CDR2 YFSETQ come from the germline V gene. The CDR3, as DNA: TGCGCCAGCAGCTTGGATGGGGGAGGCGGTCAGCCCCAGCATTTT. Translated: CASSLDGGGGQPQHF.

This clone was observed a few times. The J gene is TRBJ2-5, the V gene TRBV27, with TRBD2 matching 13 bases. Germline V CDR1 and CDR2: MNHEY, SMNVEV (reference sequence). The trim removed 6 bases at V and 4 bases at J, leaving 11 bases unmatched. The CDR3 runs to 17 residues. In DNA, the CDR3 is TGTGCCAGCAGGACACTAGCGGGAGGGCCTCCCCCAGAGACCCAGTACTTC. Translation: CASRTLAGGPPPETQYF.

CDR3 nucleotides: TGTGCCAGCAGTTACTCGAGGGGGCTGAACACTGAAGCTTTCTTT. It yields the protein CASSYSRGLNTEAFF. The rearrangement joins TRBV6-2 or TRBV6-3 to TRBJ1-1; 7 bases are a match to TRBD1. This CDR3 region has 15 residues. CDR1 is MNHEY and CDR2 is SVGEGT in the germline V gene. Trimming at V came to 0 bases and at J to 0 bases, leaving 1 base not matched to a gene.

J is TRBJ1-4 and V is TRBV28; tentative D call: TRBD1 (6 bases). Germline CDR1 reads MDHEN; CDR2 reads SYDVKM. Deletions cut 8 bases from V and 5 bases from J, with 12 bases between. The CDR3 is made up of 13 amino acids. CDR3 protein: CASRGQINEKLFF. CDR3 DNA sequence: TGTGCCAGCCGCGGACAGATCAATGAAAAACTGTTTTTT.

V gene TRBV7-3 combines with J gene TRBJ2-3; perhaps TRBD2 as D (6 bases). V lost 2 bases, J lost 1 base, and 16 bases lay in between. CDR3 length equals 17 residues. Germline assignment: CDR1 SGHTA and CDR2 FQGTGA. CDR3 loop: CASSLVAGSGGTDTQYF. The CDR3 region has the DNA TGTGCCAGCAGCTTAGTTGCGGGGTCCGGTGGCACAGATACGCAGTATTTT. The full variable domain, with the rest looked up from reference TRBV7-3 and TRBJ2-3, is GAGVSQTPSNKVTEKGKYVELRCDPISGHTALYWYRQSLGQGPEFLIYFQGTGAADDSGLPNDRFFAVRPEGSVSTLKIQRTERGDSAVYLCASSLVAGSGGTDTQYFGPGTRLTVL.